This is a list of T cell receptor beta chains from one sample in a study of blood T cell repertoires in COVID-19. Profiling relied on immunoSEQ multiplex PCR, and the TCRdb table lists in-frame clones only, not all of them. Seen here are about 220,000 clones, about 80% observed once, and the top ten hold around 4.6%. Sequenced: PBMCs or T cells enriched from blood (not recorded which). The receptors derive from a woman aged 45 to 65 who had been exposed to COVID-19. Each CDR3 is given with its conserved first and last residue. The order of the fields is V gene, J gene, CDR3 protein.

>TRBV30|TRBJ2-7
CAWNRDRGYEQYF
>TRBV5-6|TRBJ2-3
CASSLLVAGYTDTQYF
>TRBV12-3/TRBV12-4|TRBJ2-7
CASRSDRTYEQYF
>TRBV9|TRBJ1-2
CASSDRDGYTF
>TRBV6-5|TRBJ1-2
CASTTGGAHGYTF
>TRBV7-3|TRBJ1-1
CASSFGGLNTEAFF
>TRBV19|TRBJ1-4
CASAGANNEKLFF
>TRBV3-1/TRBV3-2|TRBJ1-3
CASSLGGESLGNTIYF
>TRBV29-1|TRBJ2-5
CSVVVQGRETQYF
>TRBV10-3|TRBJ2-2
CAISESGGTGELFF
>TRBV6-5|TRBJ1-5
CASIENSNQPQHF
>TRBV2|TRBJ1-6
CASSTEAQNSPLHF
>TRBV4-1|TRBJ1-2
CASSQAMDRSHYGYTF
>TRBV12-3/TRBV12-4|TRBJ2-1
CASRLSSYNEQFF